These 20 T cell receptor beta chains were all obtained from the same sample, sequenced in a study of T cells in Graves' hyperthyroidism and ophthalmopathy. Amplification of TCR beta CDR3 regions used RNA as the template. First-round RT-PCR with HTBI primers amplified the TCR CDR3 region. TCRdb itself ran the multiplex PCR reads through MiXCR, one entry per CDR3 protein. The sample includes approximately 100,000 distinct CDR3 sequences, roughly 40% of them seen just once. Sequences were obtained from peripheral blood or thyroid tissue (not recorded which). Source of these receptors: a woman aged 25 to 39 with Graves' hyperthyroidism.

The rearrangement uses TRBV15 and TRBJ1-1; D might be TRBD1 (5 bases). The CDR3 extends over 13 amino acids. V shed 9 bases and J shed 3 bases, with 14 bases lying between them. The germline CDR1 and CDR2 sequences are LNHNV and YYDKDF (reference sequence). This chain's CDR3 is CATRQDMDTEAFF. CDR3 bases: TGTGCCACTAGGCAGGACATGGACACTGAAGCTTTCTTT. Filled out from reference TRBV15 and TRBJ1-1, the complete variable domain reads DAMVIQNPRYQVTQFGKPVTLSCSQTLNHNVMYWYQQKSSQAPKLLFHYYDKDFNNEADTPDNFQSRRPNTSFCFLDIRSPGLGDTAMYLCATRQDMDTEAFFGQGTRLTVV.

The V call is TRBV15, the J call TRBJ1-5; 10 bases line up with TRBD1. The trim removed 0 bases at V and 11 bases at J, leaving 4 bases unmatched. Germline V gene sequence: CDR1 LNHNV, CDR2 YYDKDF (reference sequence). This CDR3 has 14 amino acids. The DNA for the CDR3 is TGTGCCACCAGCAGAGATCCGGGACAGGGGACCCAGCATTTT. Amino acid sequence: CATSRDPGQGTQHF.

This clonotype was counted a few times. The V gene is TRBV30, the J gene TRBJ1-2; possibly TRBD1 for D (5 bases). Trimming took off 4 bases at V and 4 bases at J, with 22 bases between the two ends. The CDR3 covers 16 residues. Germline CDR1 reads GTSNPN; CDR2 reads SVGIG (reference sequence). The CDR3 region has the DNA TGTGCCTGGACCCCTTGGAGGGGTCGACATCTCTATGGCTACACCTTC. Amino acid sequence: CAWTPWRGRHLYGYTF.

This chain links TRBV20-1 with TRBJ2-5; 11 bases map to TRBD2. V lost 1 base and J lost 9; bases outside the gene matches: 10. The CDR3 runs to 15 residues. Germline CDR1 reads DFQATT; CDR2 reads SNEGSKA (reference sequence). The CDR3 DNA reads as TGCAGTGCTAGAGGGGTACTAGCGGGAGCTGAGGCCCAGTACTTC. It specifies CSARGVLAGAEAQYF.

On this clonotype itself: Its ends do not fully match the called genes, so a read error is possible. The chain links TRBV7-6 to TRBJ2-3; TRBD1 agrees at 8 bases. Looked up from germline, CDR1 is SGHVS and CDR2 is FNYEAQ. The CDR3 has 16 amino acids. CDR3 sequence reads: CASSLGTGGNVDTQYF. In DNA form, the CDR3 reads TGTGCTAGCAGCTTAGGTACAGGGGGAAATGTAGATACGCAGTATTTT.

CDR3 sequence: CASSSWPNTDTQYF. CDR3 nucleotides: TGTGCCAGCAGCAGTTGGCCGAACACAGATACGCAGTATTTT. The rearrangement joins TRBV6-6 to TRBJ2-3, with D hard to call. Germline V gives CDR1 MNHNY, CDR2 SVGAGI (reference sequence). The CDR3 loop spans 14 amino acids. Trimming removed 6 bases from V and 2 bases from J, with 12 bases in between.

The V and J genes are TRBV7-2 and TRBJ2-7; TRBD2 matches at 10 bases. After removal of 5 bases from V and 0 bases from J, the junction contained 4 bases not matched to a gene. This CDR3 comprises 15 residues. Looked up from germline, CDR1 is SGHTA and CDR2 is FQGNSA. CDR3: CASSLPSGSSYEQYF. The CDR3 nucleotides read TGTGCCAGCAGCCTTCCTAGCGGGAGCTCCTACGAGCAGTACTTC.

Concerning this clonotype: This may stem from a read error, because a much larger clone lies one nucleotide away. The chain links TRBV7-3 to TRBJ1-1; D unresolved. The germline gives CDR1 SGHTA, CDR2 FQGTGA. The CDR3 length is 14 residues. This chain's CDR3 is CASSPNGPNAEAFF. In DNA, the CDR3 is TGTGCCAGCTCACCAAACGGCCCGAACGCTGAAGCTTTCTTT.

This clonotype has only a few counts. Without the conserved terminal phenylalanine or tryptophan, this CDR3 likely stems from a read error. The rearrangement links TRBV5-1 to TRBJ2-7, with D perhaps matching TRBD2 (5 bases). CDR1 and CDR2 from the germline V gene are SGHRS and YFSETQ. Trimming removed 5 bases from V and 2 bases from J, with 17 bases in between. CDR3 length: 15 amino acids. CDR3 protein: CASRRVMEAPYEQYL. For the CDR3, the DNA is TGCGCCAGCAGGAGGGTTATGGAGGCCCCCTACGAGCAGTACCTC.

The chain joins TRBV20-1 to TRBJ1-1; 10 bases line up with TRBD1. With 7 bases clipped from V and 4 bases from J, the junction kept 3 bases outside the gene matches. CDR3 size: 12 residues. Per germline, CDR1 DFQATT and CDR2 SNEGSKA (reference sequence). CDR3 sequence: CSGGQGITEAFF. The CDR3, as DNA: TGCAGTGGGGGACAGGGGATCACTGAAGCTTTCTTT.

Turning to this clonotype: A much larger clone differs by one base, so this may be a read error. J is TRBJ1-6 and V is TRBV3-1; D may be TRBD1 (5 bases). Germline V gene data show CDR1 as LGHDT and CDR2 as YNNKEL (reference sequence). V was pared by 3 bases and J by 9 bases, with 9 bases between. The CDR3 runs to 13 residues. The CDR3 DNA reads TGTGCCAGCAGCCAGGGGGAGAGTTCACCCCTCCACTTT. This encodes CASSQGESSPLHF.

This clonotype was observed many times. V is TRBV4-2 and J is TRBJ2-5; D is undetermined. This CDR3 has 15 amino acids. Per germline, CDR1 LGHNA and CDR2 YNFKEQ. The V end was cut by 0 bases, the J end by 6 bases, with 14 bases between. CDR3 sequence: CASSQDGGRLKTQYF. DNA of the CDR3: TGTGCCAGCAGCCAAGATGGCGGCAGGCTCAAGACCCAGTACTTC.

This clonotype has a count of ten or more. The gene calls are TRBV10-3 and TRBJ2-5; tentative D call: TRBD1 (6 bases). The CDR3 is 14 amino acids. The ends were cut back, 6 bases at V and 7 bases at J, with 18 bases in the middle. The V gene's germline CDR1 is ENHRY and CDR2 SYGVKD. In DNA form, the CDR3 reads TGTGCCATCAGGCCCGGGGCAGGGGTTGGGACCCAGTACTTC. Protein sequence: CAIRPGAGVGTQYF.

The genes are TRBV7-6 and TRBJ1-1; a possible D gene is TRBD1 (5 bases). V lost 11 bases and J 0 bases, leaving 16 bases between the germline ends. CDR3 length equals 14 residues. The V gene's germline CDR1 is SGHVS and CDR2 FNYEAQ. The CDR3 region has the DNA TGTGCCGCAACGGAACAGGAACTGAACACTGAAGCTTTCTTT. Translating gives CAATEQELNTEAFF.

This chain connects TRBV20-1 to TRBJ2-7; TRBD1 agrees at 9 bases. Per the germline V gene, CDR1 is DFQATT and CDR2 is SNEGSKA (reference sequence). The CDR3 spans 13 residues. Germline trimming cut 3 bases from V and 6 bases from J; bases unmatched to any gene: 6. In DNA form, the CDR3 reads TGCAGTGCTAGTGGACAGGGGACCTCCGAGCAGTACTTC. Amino acid sequence: CSASGQGTSEQYF.

At least ten counts were recorded for this clonotype. This chain joins TRBV5-1 and TRBJ1-6; D ambiguous. The CDR3 consists of 15 residues. Germline V CDR1 and CDR2: SGHRS, YFSETQ. V lost 4 bases, J lost 9 bases, and 17 bases lay in between. CDR3 sequence: CASSPWPVGVSPLHF. The CDR3 bases are TGCGCCAGCAGCCCGTGGCCGGTCGGGGTTTCACCCCTCCACTTT.

This clonotype was seen repeatedly, ten times or more. V and J are TRBV5-6 and TRBJ2-3; 8 nucleotides line up with TRBD2. CDR1 is SGHDT, CDR2 YYEEEE, per germline. Trimming removed 4 bases from V and 3 bases from J; junction bases left unmatched: 10. The CDR3 runs to 16 residues. CDR3 in amino acids: CASSVPGASGTDTQYF. The DNA for the CDR3 is TGTGCCAGCAGCGTTCCCGGGGCTAGCGGGACAGATACGCAGTATTTT.

As regards this clonotype: Germline and junction disagree at one end, which may indicate a read error. The CDR3 here is CASSQVFGVANEKLFF. The CDR3 DNA reads as TGCGCCAGCAGCCAGGTGTTCGGGGTAGCTAATGAAAAACTGTTTTTT. This chain links TRBV7-9 with TRBJ1-4; D unresolved. Germline CDR1 and CDR2: SEHNR and FQNEAQ (reference sequence). The CDR3 has 16 amino acids.

This clonotype was counted ten times or more. The rearrangement uses TRBV20-1 and TRBJ1-2; D is undetermined. The V gene's germline CDR1 is DFQATT and CDR2 SNEGSKA (reference sequence). The CDR3 is made up of 13 amino acids. V gave up 6 bases and J gave up 1 base, with 12 bases separating them. The CDR3 here is CSARGGNNYGYTF. The DNA for the CDR3 is TGCAGTGCCCGCGGTGGGAATAACTATGGCTACACCTTC.

This clonotype was seen repeatedly, ten times or more. The V gene is TRBV20-1, the J gene TRBJ2-7; TRBD2 is a possible D gene (5 bases). CDR1 and CDR2 from the germline V gene are DFQATT and SNEGSKA (reference sequence). The ends were cut back, 3 bases at V and 4 bases at J, with 10 bases in the middle. This CDR3 has 12 residues. This CDR3 reads CSASGLIYEQYF. The DNA for the CDR3 is TGCAGTGCTAGCGGACTGATATACGAGCAGTACTTC.